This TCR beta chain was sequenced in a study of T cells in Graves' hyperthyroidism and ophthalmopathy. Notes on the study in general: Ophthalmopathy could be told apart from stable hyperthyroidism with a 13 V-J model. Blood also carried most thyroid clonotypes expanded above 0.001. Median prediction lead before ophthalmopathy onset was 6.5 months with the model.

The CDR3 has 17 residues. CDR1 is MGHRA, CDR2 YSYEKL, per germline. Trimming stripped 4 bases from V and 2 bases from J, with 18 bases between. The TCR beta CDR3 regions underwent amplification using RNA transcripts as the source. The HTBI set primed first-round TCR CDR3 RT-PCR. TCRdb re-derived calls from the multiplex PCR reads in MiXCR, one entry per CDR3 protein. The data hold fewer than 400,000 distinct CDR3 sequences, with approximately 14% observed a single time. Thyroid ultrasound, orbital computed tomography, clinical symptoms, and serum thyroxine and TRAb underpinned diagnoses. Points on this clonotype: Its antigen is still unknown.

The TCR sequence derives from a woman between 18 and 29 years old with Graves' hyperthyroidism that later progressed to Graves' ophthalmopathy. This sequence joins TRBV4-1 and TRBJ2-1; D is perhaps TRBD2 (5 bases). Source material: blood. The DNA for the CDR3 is TGCGCCAGCAGCCCCAGACCACTAGAGGCGGCCTACAATGAGCAGTTCTTC. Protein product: CASSPRPLEAAYNEQFF.